The entry below describes one T cell receptor beta chain. TCRdb independently ran MiXCR on the 5' RACE reads; one entry per CDR3 protein. This table holds about 430,000 distinct CDR3 sequences, approximately 18% found once. This specimen belongs to a study of T-cell memory formation after mild COVID-19. The V gene end was trimmed by 4 bases and the J gene end by 3 bases; junction bases not matched to a gene: 4. The CDR3 is 14 amino acids. Germline CDR1 SGHRS, CDR2 YFSETQ. This chain connects TRBV5-1 to TRBJ2-5; 9 bases map to TRBD1. The sequenced material came from PBMCs or a T cell subset sorted from them (not recorded which). The clonotype originates from a young man who had mild COVID-19 (a few samples of this study predate the infection). Cell type and time point are not known. As DNA, the CDR3 is TGCGCCAGCAGCCTCCGGGACAGGGAAGAGACCCAGTACTTC. Amino acid sequence: CASSLRDREETQYF.